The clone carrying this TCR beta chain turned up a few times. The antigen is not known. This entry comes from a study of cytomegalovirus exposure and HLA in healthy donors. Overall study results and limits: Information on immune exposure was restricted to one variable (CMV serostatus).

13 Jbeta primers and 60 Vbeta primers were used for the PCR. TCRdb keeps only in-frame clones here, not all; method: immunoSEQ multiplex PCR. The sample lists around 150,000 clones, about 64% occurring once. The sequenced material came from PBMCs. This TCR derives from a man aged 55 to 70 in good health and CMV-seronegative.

The CDR3, as DNA: TGTGCCAGCAGCTTAGCCTACAGGGTCACTGAAGCTTTCTTT. It specifies CASSLAYRVTEAFF. The V and J genes are TRBV7-9 and TRBJ1-1; weak D call: TRBD1 (6 bases). Germline V gene data show CDR1 as SEHNR and CDR2 as FQNEAQ (reference sequence). CDR3 length equals 14 residues. The V end was cut by 0 bases, the J end by 4 bases, with 9 bases between.